This entry lists 15 T cell receptor beta chains sequenced from one sample in a study of blood T cell repertoires in COVID-19. TCRdb's table, derived via immunoSEQ multiplex PCR, lists solely in-frame clones and lacks some. The sample has about 45,000 clones, around 86% seen once. What was sequenced was peripheral blood. All receptors come from a human donor in a cohort sampled during active COVID-19.

The chain links TRBV9 to TRBJ2-6, with 11 bases lining up with TRBD1. Trimming removed 5 bases from V and 0 bases from J; junction bases left unmatched: 7. The CDR3 extends over 18 amino acids. CDR1 and CDR2 (germline): SGDLS, YYNGEE. In DNA, the CDR3 is TGTGCCAGCAGTAAAACCGGGACAGGGGGCTCTGGGGCCAACGTCCTGACTTTC. Translated: CASSKTGTGGSGANVLTF. Combining the CDR3 with reference TRBV9 and TRBJ2-6 gives the whole variable domain DSGVTQTPKHLITATGQRVTLRCSPRSGDLSVYWYQQSLDQGLQFLIQYYNGEERAKGNILERFSAQQFPDLHSELNLSSLELGDSALYFCASSKTGTGGSGANVLTFGAGSRLTVL.

The chain has TRBV6-2 or TRBV6-3 and TRBJ1-6; possible D gene TRBD1, 6 bases. V lost 0 bases and J 8 bases, leaving 11 bases between the germline ends. CDR3 length: 15 residues. Per the germline V gene, CDR1 is MNHEY and CDR2 is SVGEGT. CDR3 in DNA: TGTGCCAGCAGTTACTCGTTCAGGGGCGATTCACCCCTCCACTTT. Translation gives CASSYSFRGDSPLHF.

This chain connects TRBV6-2 or TRBV6-3 to TRBJ1-1; 7 bases are a match to TRBD1. The germline V gene has CDR1 MNHEY and CDR2 SVGEGT. Trimming at V came to 3 bases and at J to 4 bases, leaving 2 bases not matched to a gene. The length of the CDR3 is 13 residues. The CDR3 loop is CASSYQGGTEAFF. The CDR3 DNA follows: TGTGCCAGCAGTTATCAGGGGGGCACTGAAGCTTTCTTT.

This clone appeared a few times. The rearrangement uses TRBV27 and TRBJ1-2; TRBD1 aligns across 9 bases. Germline V gives CDR1 MNHEY, CDR2 SMNVEV (reference sequence). The CDR3 is made up of 12 amino acids. The junction had 2 bases not matched to a gene; V was cut back by 6 bases and J by 6 bases. In DNA form, the CDR3 reads TGTGCCAGCAGCCGGACAGGGGATGGCTACACCTTC. The encoded protein is CASSRTGDGYTF.

The chain links TRBV6-2 or TRBV6-3 to TRBJ1-4; TRBD1 matches 7 bases. The CDR3 is 14 residues long. The V gene end was trimmed by 5 bases and the J gene end by 5 bases; junction bases not matched to a gene: 5. The germline gives CDR1 MNHEY, CDR2 SVGEGT. The CDR3 loop reads CASSRDRRNEKLFF. For the CDR3, the DNA is TGTGCCAGCAGTCGGGACAGACGCAATGAAAAACTGTTTTTT.

V gene TRBV6-1 combines with J gene TRBJ1-2; TRBD1 aligns across 8 bases. Trimming took 0 bases from V and 5 from J; bases not matched to a gene: 5. The CDR3 covers 15 residues. Germline CDR1 is MNHNS and CDR2 is SASEGT. The CDR3 DNA sequence: TGTGCCAGCAGTGAAGCGACAGGGGTTAGGTATGGCTACACCTTC. This translates into CASSEATGVRYGYTF.

V is TRBV12-1 and J is TRBJ2-3; no check of the table's D call, TRBD2, against the DNA was made. TRBV12-1 is deemed a pseudogene. This CDR3 is 16 amino acids long. The DNA for the CDR3 is TGTGCCAGCAGCGCGACTAGCGGGGGTGAAACAGATACGCAGTATTTT. Translating it yields CASSATSGGETDTQYF.

V and J are TRBV5-1 and TRBJ1-2, with D unresolved. CDR1 and CDR2 (germline): SGHRS, YFSETQ. Trimming cost V 3 bases and J 1 base, with 13 bases left between them. The CDR3 contains 15 residues. The CDR3 bases are TGCGCCAGCAGCTCGACAATACAGATTAACTATGGCTACACCTTC. Protein: CASSSTIQINYGYTF.

This clone was observed once. The chain joins TRBV7-8 to TRBJ1-1; 8 positions match TRBD1. The ends lost 6 bases at V and 1 base at J; junction bases unmatched: 10. Per the germline V gene, CDR1 is SGHVS and CDR2 is FQNEAQ. The CDR3 length is 16 residues. CDR3 sequence (DNA): TGTGCCAGCAGTTCCCAGGGGGCATCGACGAACACTGAAGCTTTCTTT. Its protein is CASSSQGASTNTEAFF.

This clone was found once. V gene TRBV6-6 combines with J gene TRBJ2-5, with TRBD2 matching over 9 bases. This CDR3 has 15 residues. Germline assignment: CDR1 MNHNY and CDR2 SVGAGI (reference sequence). The V segment lost 4 bases and the J segment 6 bases; nucleotides outside the gene matches: 9. The CDR3 DNA is TGTGCCAGCAGTTCGCCTAGCGGGGCCGTAAAGACCCAGTACTTC. This codes for CASSSPSGAVKTQYF.

The chain employs TRBV18 and TRBJ2-7; no clear D gene. This CDR3 comprises 14 residues. Deletions cut 4 bases from V and 2 bases from J, with 12 bases between. CDR1 and CDR2 from the germline V gene are KGHSH and LQKENI. The CDR3: CASSRSLQTYEQYF. CDR3 nucleotide sequence: TGTGCCAGCTCACGGTCGCTCCAGACCTACGAGCAGTACTTC. The full variable domain, with the rest looked up from reference TRBV18 and TRBJ2-7, is NAGVMQNPRHLVRRRGQEARLRCSPMKGHSHVYWYRQLPEEGLKFMVYLQKENIIDESGMPKERFSAEFPKEGPSILRIQQVVRGDSAAYFCASSRSLQTYEQYFGPGTRLTVT.

The chain joins TRBV10-3 to TRBJ2-5, with D possibly being TRBD1 (5 bases). The end of the DNA is better explained by TRBJ2-7, so the J call may be wrong. The germline V gene has CDR1 ENHRY and CDR2 SYGVKD. This CDR3 comprises 14 residues. CDR3 bases: TGTGCCATCAGTGTAAGGGGAACTGGCTACGAGCAGTACTTC. Residues: CAISVRGTGYEQYF.

This rearrangement joins TRBV6-6 to TRBJ2-7; TRBD2 might be the D (7 bases). The CDR3 loop spans 13 amino acids. Germline V gene lookup returns CDR1 MNHNY and CDR2 SVGAGI (reference sequence). Trimming removed 2 bases at V and 5 bases at J, with 10 bases between. CDR3 sequence: CASSYRGGDEQYF. CDR3 coding DNA: TGTGCCAGCAGTTACAGGGGGGGCGACGAGCAGTACTTC.

The V and J genes are TRBV15 and TRBJ1-1; no definite D call. The CDR3 has 13 amino acids. Per germline, CDR1 LNHNV and CDR2 YYDKDF (reference sequence). Deletions cut 0 bases from V and 1 base from J, with 3 bases between. CDR3 protein: CATSRDQNTEAFF. The CDR3 coding sequence is TGTGCCACCAGCAGAGATCAGAACACTGAAGCTTTCTTT.

This chain connects TRBV18 to TRBJ2-7; TRBD2 matches 16 bases. V was clipped by 4 bases and J by 6 bases; unmatched bases: 9. This CDR3 region has 17 residues. Germline V gene lookup returns CDR1 KGHSH and CDR2 LQKENI. The CDR3 is CASSQIGTSGGVGEQYF. The CDR3 coding sequence is TGTGCCAGCTCACAAATCGGGACTAGCGGGGGGGTCGGCGAGCAGTACTTC.